The rows below give T cell receptor beta chains drawn from one sample of a study of blood T cell repertoires in COVID-19. Sequencing was performed with immunoSEQ multiplex PCR; in TCRdb, only in-frame clones are kept and a portion is missing. There are roughly 180,000 clones in the sample; about 76% occur only once, and roughly 9.4% lies in the top ten. The source material was peripheral blood. The source is a woman aged 45-65 years with active or convalescent COVID-19. The CDR3 runs from the conserved cysteine through the conserved F or W. D genes are given only for firm matches. The size field is filled for only some rows; it gives once, few, many or a size class.

TRBD2,TRBJ2-1,TRBV5-4,NA,CASSLGAGGFNEQFF,TGTGCCAGCAGCTTGGGAGCGGGGGGGTTCAATGAGCAGTTCTTC
TRBD1,TRBJ1-1,TRBV28,once,CASSKPTGVRLAFF,TGTGCCAGCAGCAAGCCGACAGGGGTAAGGTTAGCTTTCTTT
NA,TRBJ1-2,TRBV9,NA,CASSTGQQYGYTF,TGTGCCAGCAGCACAGGACAGCAGTATGGCTACACCTTC
NA,TRBJ2-1,TRBV28,NA,CASKPPVHEQFF,TGTGCCAGCAAGCCTCCTGTCCATGAGCAGTTCTTC
NA,TRBJ2-5,TRBV11-2,NA,CASSSHGGTETQYF,TGTGCCAGCAGCTCCCATGGGGGCACAGAGACCCAGTACTTC
TRBD2,TRBJ2-1,TRBV6-5,NA,CASSYRQGGNEQFF,TGTGCCAGCAGTTATCGGCAGGGAGGGAATGAGCAGTTCTTC
NA,TRBJ1-5,TRBV19,NA,CASSRGGALGQPQHF,TGTGCCAGTAGTAGGGGAGGGGCTCTGGGTCAGCCCCAGCATTTT
NA,TRBJ1-2,TRBV6-4,once,CASHPGLEGYGYTF,TGTGCCAGTCATCCGGGATTAGAGGGCTATGGCTACACCTTC
TRBD1,TRBJ1-4,TRBV6-5,NA,CASSGRGREKLFF,TGTGCCAGCTCGGGCAGGGGGCGTGAAAAACTGTTTTTT
NA,TRBJ1-5,TRBV6-1,NA,CASSDGKNLRQINQPQHF,TGTGCCAGCAGTGACGGAAAAAACTTACGACAGATCAATCAGCCCCAGCATTTT
TRBD1,TRBJ1-1,TRBV2,NA,CASAGGQNTEAFF,TGTGCCAGCGCAGGGGGTCAGAACACTGAAGCTTTCTTT
NA,TRBJ1-5,TRBV30,few,CAWSVRRNQPQHF,TGTGCCTGGAGTGTCAGGAGGAATCAGCCCCAGCATTTT
NA,TRBJ1-5,TRBV7-3,NA,CASGQGPYSNQPQHF,TGTGCCAGCGGGCAGGGGCCCTATAGCAATCAGCCCCAGCATTTT
NA,TRBJ2-1,TRBV15,NA,CATSRDLAGIDEQFF,TGTGCCACCAGCAGAGATTTGGCAGGGATCGATGAGCAGTTCTTC
NA,TRBJ1-1,TRBV29-1,NA,CSSYRDHTEAFF,TGCAGCTCATACAGGGACCACACTGAAGCTTTCTTT
TRBD2,TRBJ2-7,TRBV27,NA,CASSLWGAPGRGGSYEQYF,TGTGCCAGCAGTTTATGGGGAGCCCCGGGGCGGGGGGGCTCCTACGAGCAGTACTTC
NA,TRBJ2-7,TRBV5-1,NA,CASSLGQGGSEQYF,TGCGCCAGCAGCTTGGGGCAGGGCGGAAGCGAGCAGTACTTC
TRBD2,TRBJ2-5,TRBV7-8,NA,CASSFVASSGGETQYF,TGTGCCAGCAGCTTTGTGGCATCCAGCGGGGGGGAGACCCAGTACTTC
NA,TRBJ2-5,TRBV7-3,NA,CASSLTGPETQYF,TGTGCCAGCAGCTTAACGGGCCCAGAGACCCAGTACTTC
NA,TRBJ1-2,TRBV5-3,NA,CARRGGYGYTF,TGTGCCAGAAGGGGGGGCTATGGCTACACCTTC
NA,TRBJ2-3,TRBV19,NA,CASSIDRASTDTQYF,TGTGCCAGTAGTATAGACAGGGCTAGCACAGATACGCAGTATTTT
TRBD1,TRBJ1-2,TRBV5-1,NA,CASSFRRGDSPYGYTF,TGCGCCAGCAGCTTCCGAAGGGGGGACAGCCCGTATGGCTACACCTTC
NA,TRBJ1-6,TRBV6-5,NA,CASTKGVDNSPLHF,TGTGCCAGCACCAAAGGGGTGGATAATTCACCCCTCCACTTT
NA,TRBJ2-3,TRBV19,NA,CASSMVRDTDTQYF,TGTGCCAGTAGTATGGTGAGAGACACAGATACGCAGTATTTT
TRBD1,TRBJ1-3,TRBV7-9,NA,CASSLRTGGGNTIYF,TGTGCCAGCAGCCTACGGACAGGGGGTGGAAACACCATATATTTT
TRBD1,TRBJ2-1,TRBV7-9,many,CASSKTGLDNEQFF,TGTGCCAGCAGCAAGACAGGGTTAGACAATGAGCAGTTCTTC
NA,TRBJ2-1,TRBV9,NA,CASSPLGHPRDEQFF,TGTGCCAGCAGCCCACTGGGACATCCTAGGGATGAGCAGTTCTTC
NA,TRBJ2-2,TRBV5-1,NA,CASSLNRATNTGELFF,TGCGCCAGCAGCTTAAACAGGGCAACGAACACCGGGGAGCTGTTTTTT
TRBD2,TRBJ2-3,TRBV10-3,NA,CAIRGLAGADTQYF,TGTGCCATCAGGGGACTAGCGGGAGCAGATACGCAGTATTTT